This TCR beta chain came from a study of T cell repertoires in ileal Crohn's disease (dated 2019 in TCRdb). Looking at the study overall: Median disease duration was around eight years, and about 36% of patients were identified as active smokers at the time of surgery. A Rutgeerts score higher than i0 was the definition used for endoscopic postoperative recurrence. Roughly half of the patients were given postoperative therapy, with 11 receiving thiopurines and under 20 receiving anti-TNF agents. A total of around 170 mucosal samples from around 57 patients were sequenced, collected from several sites on the surgical specimen as well as at postoperative endoscopy. Surgery was performed for a complication in all patients, with stricturing disease in 61% and penetrating disease in approximately 40%. The study was conducted in parallel with a multicentre cohort built to find predictors of early endoscopic recurrence after ileocolonic resection. The TCR repertoire was analysed in about 55 patients with Crohn's disease drawn from a prospective multicentre cohort. Overall results and qualifications from the work: Compared with non-smokers, patients who were active smokers at surgery showed a significantly higher proportion of clonal expansions (25.9% vs 17.9%, p=0.02). Mucosal CD4 and CD8 T cells were sorted and sequenced only in a subgroup of patients, the size of which was not stated. Sorted CD8 T cells carried more high-frequency clones than CD4 T cells, suggesting mucosal expansions were mainly CD8. Higher high-frequency clone percentages at surgery were associated with endoscopic recurrence; all patients with clonality above 26.8% (18/57) had recurrence.

Eligible patients were adults with ileal or ileocolonic Crohn's disease who had an indication for ileocolonic resection. Whole ileal mucosal biopsies were stored frozen at -80°C before DNA extraction. Genomic DNA was extracted from frozen whole biopsies using a TRizol-based method and was quantified with a NanoDrop 2000 spectrophotometer. This clone appeared once. Its antigen target is currently unknown. The input lacks base qualities; no much larger clone sits a single base away. Around 460 nanograms of biopsy DNA per sample were submitted for commercial TCRB immunosequencing. CDR3 regions were amplified from genomic DNA by Adaptive Biotechnology using a two-step, amplification bias-controlled multiplex PCR. Primers covering every V and J gene segment were used in the first PCR, while barcodes and Illumina adapters were added in the second PCR. CDR3 libraries were sequenced using an Illumina instrument. Concerning the study's data processing: Vendor-provided pipelines were combined with custom analysis of raw data in R/Bioconductor under R version 3.3.0. Clonality, ranging from 0 to 1, was calculated as the inverse of the normalised Shannon entropy of all productive clones. High-frequency clones were defined as the repertoire share of the top 100 clones, retaining only clones passing a 95% confidence test. Overlap between samples was measured with the Morisita-Horn index, while repertoire diversity was measured with the Simpson index. TCRdb holds this immuneACCESS table with in-frame rearrangements only. Some clones are missing; in checked studies, unresolved V genes explain under half, and the rest has no known cause. V and J calls and clone size are as listed in that table; D and trimming were resolved from the DNA. This sample is represented by roughly 15,000 clones; roughly 78% of them were singletons. Roughly 18% of the sample goes to the ten largest clones.

CDR1 is given as SGDLS and CDR2 as YYNGEE, both from the germline V gene. V is pruned by 4 bases and J by 5 bases, leaving 6 bases of the junction without a gene match. From the cysteine through the phenylalanine, the CDR3 covers 15 amino acids. The entry retains the CDR3 DNA only, 45 bases that are in frame from base 1. This sequence originates from an adult with Crohn's disease. The chain employs TRBV9 and TRBJ2-2; 9 middle bases align to TRBD1. The sample taken for sequencing was ileal tissue. At the DNA level, the sequence is TGTGCCAGCAGCCCCCGCGACAGGGGGACCGGGGAGCTGTTTTTT. This is translated as CASSPRDRGTGELFF.